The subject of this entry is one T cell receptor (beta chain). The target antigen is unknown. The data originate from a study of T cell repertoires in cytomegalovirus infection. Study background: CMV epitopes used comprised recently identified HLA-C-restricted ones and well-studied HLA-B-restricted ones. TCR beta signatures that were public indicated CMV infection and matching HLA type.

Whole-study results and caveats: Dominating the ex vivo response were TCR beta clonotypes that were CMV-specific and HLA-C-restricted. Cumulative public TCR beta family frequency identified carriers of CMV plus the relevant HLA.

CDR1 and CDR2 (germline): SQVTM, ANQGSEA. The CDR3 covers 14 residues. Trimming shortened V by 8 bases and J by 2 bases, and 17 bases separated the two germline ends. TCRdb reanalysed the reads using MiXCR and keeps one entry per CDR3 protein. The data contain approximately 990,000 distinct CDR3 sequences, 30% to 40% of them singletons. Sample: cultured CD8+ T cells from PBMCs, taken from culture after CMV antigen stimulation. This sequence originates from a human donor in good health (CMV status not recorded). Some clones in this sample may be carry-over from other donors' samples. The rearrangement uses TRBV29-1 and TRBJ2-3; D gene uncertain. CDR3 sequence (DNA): TGCAGCCTAAGACACCCCAGTGACACAGATACGCAGTATTTT. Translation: CSLRHPSDTDTQYF.